This entry lists 8 T cell receptor beta chains sequenced from one sample in a study of T cells in Graves' hyperthyroidism and ophthalmopathy. Amplification yielded TCR beta CDR3 regions, with RNA transcripts as the source. In the first-round RT-PCR of the TCR CDR3, the HTBI primer set was used. TCRdb processed the multiplex PCR reads anew with MiXCR; each CDR3 protein has one entry. This sample has about 570,000 distinct CDR3 sequences, with about 43% found just once. The sequenced sample was peripheral blood or thyroid tissue (not recorded which). These receptors came from an adult woman with Graves' disease, either hyperthyroidism or ophthalmopathy (not recorded which).

This chain connects TRBV7-3 to TRBJ2-7, with 11 bases identical to TRBD2. Germline V gene sequence: CDR1 SGHTA, CDR2 FQGTGA. This CDR3 spans 16 amino acids. J was trimmed by 1 base and V by 0 bases; bases with no gene match: 2. Here the CDR3 reads CASSLTRLAGSYEQYF. In nucleotides, the CDR3 is TGTGCCAGCAGCTTAACACGACTAGCGGGATCCTACGAGCAGTACTTC. Full variable domain (missing parts from reference TRBV7-3 and TRBJ2-7): GAGVSQTPSNKVTEKGKYVELRCDPISGHTALYWYRQSLGQGPEFLIYFQGTGAADDSGLPNDRFFAVRPEGSVSTLKIQRTERGDSAVYLCASSLTRLAGSYEQYFGPGTRLTVT.

This clonotype was detected many times. V is TRBV28 and J is TRBJ2-5, with D perhaps given as TRBD1 or TRBD2 (6 bases each). V was pared by 5 bases and J by 3 bases, with 16 bases between. CDR1 MDHEN and CDR2 SYDVKM come from the germline V gene. The CDR3 runs 15 residues. CDR3 DNA sequence: TGTGCCAGCAGTCGGCCGGGGGCAGGGGAAGAGACCCAGTACTTC. This gives the protein CASSRPGAGEETQYF. The whole variable domain, remainder taken from reference TRBV28 and TRBJ2-5, is DVKVTQSSRYLVKRTGEKVFLECVQDMDHENMFWYRQDPGLGLRLIYFSYDVKMKEKGDIPEGYSVSREKKERFSLILESASTNQTSMYLCASSRPGAGEETQYFGPGTRLLVL.

This clonotype was recorded many times. The chain recombines TRBV12-3 or TRBV12-4 with TRBJ1-5; D remains unclear. V dropped 3 bases and J dropped 4 bases, with 10 bases sitting between them. The CDR3 runs to 14 residues. In DNA form, the CDR3 reads TGTGCCAGCAGTTTGAAGGGCTTAAATCAGCCCCAGCATTTT. Protein sequence: CASSLKGLNQPQHF.

This clonotype was seen ten or more times. The chain uses TRBV5-1 and TRBJ1-1; D gene unclear. CDR1 is SGHRS and CDR2 is YFSETQ in the germline V gene. The V end lost 3 bases, the J end lost 0 bases, and 6 bases lay between the germline ends. This CDR3 is built from 13 residues. CDR3 amino acids: CASSWKVNTEAFF. As DNA, the CDR3 is TGCGCCAGCAGCTGGAAAGTGAACACTGAAGCTTTCTTT.

The J gene is TRBJ1-2, the V gene TRBV6-5, with D perhaps TRBD1 (6 bases). The CDR3 consists of 15 residues. The V and J ends lost 6 bases and 5 bases respectively, with 19 bases between them. CDR1 MNHEY and CDR2 SVGAGI come from the germline V gene. CDR3 nucleotides: TGTGCCAGCAGCCCCACCGGGACATCCGCATATGGCTACACCTTC. Translated: CASSPTGTSAYGYTF.

V gene TRBV29-1 combines with J gene TRBJ2-1, with D uncertain. V lost 7 bases, J lost 5 bases, and 15 bases lay in between. The V gene's germline CDR1 is SQVTM and CDR2 ANQGSEA. The CDR3 loop spans 13 amino acids. The CDR3: CSAGTQMDNEQFF. Here the CDR3 DNA reads TGCAGCGCGGGCACTCAGATGGACAATGAGCAGTTCTTC.

This clonotype was found many times. The V gene is TRBV7-9, the J gene TRBJ2-2; 7 positions match TRBD2. The germline gives CDR1 SEHNR, CDR2 FQNEAQ (reference sequence). V shed 4 bases and J 0 bases; nucleotides not matched to a gene: 8. The CDR3 length is 17 residues. The CDR3 spells CASSSGLTSPNTGELFF. The CDR3 bases are TGTGCCAGCAGCTCTGGTCTGACTAGCCCGAACACCGGGGAGCTGTTTTTT.

Note on this clonotype: The germline gene is not matched at one end of the junction; a read error may be the cause. The chain carries TRBV29-1 and TRBJ1-1, with D uncertain. CDR1 is SQVTM and CDR2 is ANQGSEA in the germline V gene. There are 12 residues in the CDR3. CDR3 nucleotides: TGCAGCGCCCCGGTTTCTCGCACTCAAGCTTTCTTT. It yields the protein CSAPVSRTQAFF.